This T cell receptor (beta chain) is from a study of siplizumab effects on memory and regulatory T cells. This CDR3 spans 15 amino acids. V lost 1 base and J 0 bases, leaving 7 bases between the germline ends. Germline CDR1 is SGDLS and CDR2 is YYNGEE. Sequencing used immunoSEQ multiplex PCR; TCRdb keeps in-frame clones, though not all of them. This sample yields roughly 100,000 clones, of which approximately 93% are seen a single time; approximately 5.9% belongs to the top ten. This chain uses TRBV9 with TRBJ2-2, with D tentatively TRBD2 (5 bases). The source is a human donor in good health. Sequencing used CD8+ T cells sorted from blood. The CDR3 coding sequence is TGTGCCAGCAGCGTATCCGGGGCGAACACCGGGGAGCTGTTTTTT. It is translated as CASSVSGANTGELFF.